The 18 T cell receptor beta chains given below trace back to one sample, sequenced in a study of T-cell memory formation after mild COVID-19. From the 5' RACE reads, TCRdb called clonotypes with MiXCR, one entry per CDR3 protein. The table includes approximately 210,000 distinct CDR3 sequences, around 30% detected once. Source material: PBMCs or a T cell subset sorted from them (not recorded which). The origin of the receptors is an adult woman who had mild COVID-19 (a few samples of this study predate the infection). Cell type and time point are not known.

The V gene is TRBV7-2, the J gene TRBJ1-2; the D is unclear. This CDR3 is 14 amino acids long. The V end lost 5 bases, the J end lost 6 bases, and 16 bases lay between the germline ends. Germline V gene lookup returns CDR1 SGHTA and CDR2 FQGNSA. In DNA form, the CDR3 reads TGTGCCAGCAGCCCCATGGGTGGTGGCGATGGCTACACCTTC. It encodes CASSPMGGGDGYTF.

This clonotype showed up just a few times. The chain has TRBV29-1 and TRBJ2-2; possibly TRBD1 or TRBD2 for D (5 bases each). Germline assignment: CDR1 SQVTM and CDR2 ANQGSEA. This CDR3 is 17 amino acids long. Trimming pared 4 bases from V and 5 bases from J, leaving 23 bases between. CDR3 in DNA: TGCAGCGTTGCCGCCGGGACCGCCTTAATGGATACCGGGGAGCTGTTTTTT. The encoded protein is CSVAAGTALMDTGELFF.

The genes are TRBV21-1 and TRBJ2-1; the table's D call, TRBD1, has no DNA check behind it. TRBV21-1 is marked as a pseudogene. The CDR3 extends over 15 amino acids. The CDR3, as DNA: TGTGCCAGCAGCGGGGGGGGCACCTCCTACAATGAGCAGTTCTTC. Protein: CASSGGGTSYNEQFF.

The rearrangement links TRBV19 to TRBJ2-1; the D call may be TRBD1 or TRBD2 (5 bases each). V was cut by 3 bases and J by 15 bases, with 12 bases left in between. CDR1 is LNHDA, CDR2 SQIVND, per germline (reference sequence). CDR3 length: 11 amino acids. CDR3 region: CASSILGDLFF. As DNA, the CDR3 is TGTGCCAGTAGTATTCTGGGGGACCTGTTCTTC.

Only a few counts were recorded for this clonotype. The chain uses TRBV11-1 and TRBJ2-5; D call uncertain. Germline assignment: CDR1 SGHAT and CDR2 FQDESV (reference sequence). The CDR3 is 13 residues long. Trimming left V 5 bases short and J 2 bases short, with 9 bases between. The CDR3 loop is CASSPRFQETQYF. CDR3 sequence (DNA): TGTGCCAGCAGCCCCCGGTTTCAAGAGACCCAGTACTTC. Combining the CDR3 with reference TRBV11-1 and TRBJ2-5 gives the whole variable domain EAEVAQSPRYKITEKSQAVAFWCDPISGHATLYWYRQILGQGPELLVQFQDESVVDDSQLPKDRFSAERLKGVDSTLKIQPAELGDSAMYLCASSPRFQETQYFGPGTRLLVL.

The sample holds a few counts of this clonotype. V is TRBV4-1 and J is TRBJ2-1; the D gene is possibly TRBD2 (6 bases). This CDR3 has 17 amino acids. The germline V gene encodes CDR1 MGHRA and CDR2 YSYEKL. Trimming left V 3 bases short and J 0 bases short, with 15 bases between. The DNA for the CDR3 is TGCGCCAGCAGCCACCCTGGGGGAGGACACTCCTACAATGAGCAGTTCTTC. Its translation: CASSHPGGGHSYNEQFF.

The chain has TRBV12-3 or TRBV12-4 and TRBJ2-1; D is ambiguous. The CDR3 runs 14 residues. Trimming shortened V by 5 bases and J by 8 bases, and 16 bases separated the two germline ends. Written as DNA, the CDR3 is TGTGCCAGCAGTGCTCCAGTAGGTTGGGATGAGCAGTTCTTC. It is translated as CASSAPVGWDEQFF.

The table lists this clonotype with a few counts. The V gene is TRBV24-1, the J gene TRBJ2-2; D is unresolved. The CDR3 length is 16 residues. Germline CDR1 reads KGHDR; CDR2 reads SFDVKD. Trimming cost V 2 bases and J 0 bases, with 9 bases left between them. The CDR3 here is CATSDSSIANTGELFF. CDR3 in DNA: TGTGCCACCAGTGATTCAAGTATTGCGAACACCGGGGAGCTGTTTTTT.

This clonotype was seen only a few times. V is TRBV25-1 and J is TRBJ1-5, with D tentatively TRBD1 (6 bases). The CDR3 runs to 17 residues. CDR1 is MGHDK and CDR2 is SYGVNS in the germline V gene. Trimming cost V 3 bases and J 1 base, with 16 bases left between them. For the CDR3, the DNA is TGTGCCAGCAGTGATTCTGGCAGGGGTAGGAGCAATCAGCCCCAGCATTTT. Encoded protein: CASSDSGRGRSNQPQHF.

The rearrangement uses TRBV6-5 and TRBJ2-7, with D perhaps matching TRBD1 or TRBD2 (5 bases each). The CDR3 has 15 residues. The V gene lost 2 bases and the J gene lost 1 base, with 12 bases spanning the gap. In germline, CDR1 is MNHEY, CDR2 SVGAGI. The CDR3 nucleotides are TGTGCCAGCAGTTACATCGCAGGGAGTTCCTACGAGCAGTACTTC. Its translation is CASSYIAGSSYEQYF.

In its sample, this clonotype was seen a few times. The chain carries TRBV7-3 and TRBJ2-3; no reliable D call. CDR1 SGHTA and CDR2 FQGTGA come from the germline V gene. The germline V and J ends were trimmed by 2 bases and 1 base, with 10 bases remaining between them. This CDR3 region has 15 residues. CDR3 sequence (DNA): TGTGCCAGCAGCTTATCCCTACGGCGCACAGATACGCAGTATTTT. Its protein product is CASSLSLRRTDTQYF.

V gene TRBV28 combines with J gene TRBJ1-3; D call uncertain. Germline CDR1 and CDR2: MDHEN and SYDVKM. The V gene lost 3 bases and the J gene lost 6 bases, with 6 bases spanning the gap. This CDR3 spans 12 amino acids. The CDR3 is CASSFLENTIYF. DNA for the CDR3: TGTGCCAGCAGTTTTTTGGAAAACACCATATATTTT.

The V call is TRBV9, the J call TRBJ1-5, with D uncertain. This CDR3 region has 13 residues. V lost 4 bases to trimming and J lost 6 bases, with 11 bases between them. Germline V gene sequence: CDR1 SGDLS, CDR2 YYNGEE. Written as DNA, the CDR3 is TGTGCCAGCAGCCTCAAGGTGGGTCAGCCCCAGCATTTT. This translates into CASSLKVGQPQHF.

The rearrangement links TRBV5-1 to TRBJ1-5; D remains ambiguous. The CDR3 length is 17 residues. CDR1 SGHRS and CDR2 YFSETQ come from the germline V gene. V was shortened by 0 bases and J by 0 bases, with 13 bases between the two germline ends. CDR3 protein: CASSLGVGGDSNQPQHF. The DNA for the CDR3 is TGCGCCAGCAGCTTGGGTGTCGGTGGGGATAGCAATCAGCCCCAGCATTTT.

This clonotype was recorded a few times. V gene TRBV5-4 combines with J gene TRBJ2-7, with 10 bases lining up with TRBD2. Trimming removed 4 bases from V and 3 bases from J; junction bases left unmatched: 7. The CDR3 runs 15 residues. Germline V CDR1 and CDR2: SGHNT, YYREEE (reference sequence). The CDR3 DNA reads as TGTGCCAGCAGCGAAGGACTAGCGGAGGACTACGAGCAGTACTTC. Its translation is CASSEGLAEDYEQYF.

In its sample, this clonotype was seen a few times. This chain joins TRBV7-9 and TRBJ1-2; D not resolved. The germline V and J ends were trimmed by 5 bases and 4 bases, with 14 bases remaining between them. Per germline, CDR1 SEHNR and CDR2 FQNEAQ (reference sequence). The length of the CDR3 is 14 residues. The CDR3 DNA sequence: TGTGCCAGCAGCCCCAGAGTCGGGATCTATGGCTACACCTTC. Translation gives CASSPRVGIYGYTF.

J is TRBJ1-2 and V is TRBV7-9, with D tentatively TRBD1 (5 bases). Trimming took 5 bases from V and 1 from J, leaving 17 bases between them. The CDR3 contains 16 residues. Germline CDR1 reads SEHNR; CDR2 reads FQNEAQ (reference sequence). The CDR3 spells CASSPEVGGVNYGYTF. CDR3 nucleotides: TGTGCCAGCAGCCCGGAGGTTGGGGGGGTTAACTATGGCTACACCTTC.

This clonotype was picked up many times. The genes are TRBV20-1 and TRBJ2-3; 9 positions match TRBD2. V was clipped by 0 bases and J by 4 bases; unmatched bases: 11. Germline V gene sequence: CDR1 DFQATT, CDR2 SNEGSKA (reference sequence). The CDR3 contains 17 residues. The CDR3 spells CSARDPDSGRMSDTQYF. DNA of the CDR3: TGCAGTGCTAGAGATCCGGACAGCGGGAGGATGTCAGATACGCAGTATTTT.